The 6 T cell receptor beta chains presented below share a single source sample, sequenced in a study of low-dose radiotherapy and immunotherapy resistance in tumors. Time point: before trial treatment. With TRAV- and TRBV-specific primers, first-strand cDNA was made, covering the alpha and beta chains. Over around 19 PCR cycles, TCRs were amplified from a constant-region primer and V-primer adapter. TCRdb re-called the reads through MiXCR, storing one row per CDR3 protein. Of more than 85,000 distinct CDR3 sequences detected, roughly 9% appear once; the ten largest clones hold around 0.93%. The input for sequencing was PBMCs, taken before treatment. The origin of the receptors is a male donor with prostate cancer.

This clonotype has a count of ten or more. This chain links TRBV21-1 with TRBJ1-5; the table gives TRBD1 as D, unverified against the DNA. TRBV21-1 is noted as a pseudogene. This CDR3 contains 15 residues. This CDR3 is CASTRKTRENQPQHF. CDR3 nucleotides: TGTGCCAGCACCCGAAAAACCAGGGAAAATCAGCCCCAGCATTTT.

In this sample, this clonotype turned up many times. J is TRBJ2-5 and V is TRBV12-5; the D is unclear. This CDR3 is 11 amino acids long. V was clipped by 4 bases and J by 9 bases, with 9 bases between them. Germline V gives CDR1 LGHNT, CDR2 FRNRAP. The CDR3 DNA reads TGTGCTAGTGGTTCTCAATCGGCCCAGTACTTC. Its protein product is CASGSQSAQYF. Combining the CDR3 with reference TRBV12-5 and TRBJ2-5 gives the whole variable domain DARVTQTPRHKVTEMGQEVTMRCQPILGHNTVFWYRQTMMQGLELLAYFRNRAPLDDSGMPKDRFSAEMPDATLATLKIQPSEPRDSAVYFCASGSQSAQYFGPGTRLLVL.

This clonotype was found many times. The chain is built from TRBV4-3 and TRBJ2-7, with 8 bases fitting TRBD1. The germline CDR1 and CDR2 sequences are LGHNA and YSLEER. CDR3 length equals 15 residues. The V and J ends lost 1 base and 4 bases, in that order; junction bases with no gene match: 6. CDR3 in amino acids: CASSQGRQGLYEQYF. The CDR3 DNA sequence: TGCGCCAGCAGCCAAGGGCGACAGGGGCTATACGAGCAGTACTTC.

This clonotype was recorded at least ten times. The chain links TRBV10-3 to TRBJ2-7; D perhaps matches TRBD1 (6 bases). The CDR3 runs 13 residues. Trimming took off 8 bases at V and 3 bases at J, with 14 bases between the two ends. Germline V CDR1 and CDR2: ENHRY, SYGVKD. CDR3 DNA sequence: TGTGCCATCCGAAGCTCGACAGGCTACGAGCAGTACTTC. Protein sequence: CAIRSSTGYEQYF.

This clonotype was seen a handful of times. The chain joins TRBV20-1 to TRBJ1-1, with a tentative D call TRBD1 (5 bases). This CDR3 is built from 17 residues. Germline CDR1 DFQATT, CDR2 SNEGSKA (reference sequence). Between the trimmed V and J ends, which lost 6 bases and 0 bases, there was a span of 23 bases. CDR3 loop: CSALGVRAGPLNTEAFF. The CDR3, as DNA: TGCAGTGCCTTAGGGGTTCGTGCAGGGCCCCTGAACACTGAAGCTTTCTTT.

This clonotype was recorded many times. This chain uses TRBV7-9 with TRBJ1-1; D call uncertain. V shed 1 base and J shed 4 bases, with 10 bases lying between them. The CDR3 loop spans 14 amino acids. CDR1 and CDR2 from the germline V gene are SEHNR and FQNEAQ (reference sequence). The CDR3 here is CASSLDSRTTEAFF. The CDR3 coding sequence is TGTGCCAGCAGCTTAGATAGTAGGACCACTGAAGCTTTCTTT. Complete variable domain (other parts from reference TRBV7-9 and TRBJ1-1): DTGVSQNPRHKITKRGQNVTFRCDPISEHNRLYWYRQTLGQGPEFLTYFQNEAQLEKSRLLSDRFSAERPKGSFSTLEIQRTEQGDSAMYLCASSLDSRTTEAFFGQGTRLTVV.